This T cell receptor (beta chain) was sequenced for a study of blood T cell repertoires in COVID-19. Whole-study context: Donors in the United States, Italy and Spain gave samples during acute or convalescent COVID-19.

Data came from immunoSEQ multiplex PCR; TCRdb stores just in-frame clones and leaves some out. There are about 98,000 clones in the sample; around 82% occur only once, and approximately 11% lies in the top ten. Germline V gives CDR1 SNHLY, CDR2 FYNNEI. The V end lost 6 bases, the J end lost 6 bases, and 18 bases lay between the germline ends. This CDR3 has 14 residues. The chain carries TRBV2 and TRBJ2-7, with a possible D match to TRBD1 (6 bases). This receptor was obtained from a man aged 70 or older with active or convalescent COVID-19. The sequenced sample consisted of peripheral blood. The CDR3 is CASSSQTGYREQYF. CDR3 coding DNA: TGTGCCAGCAGCAGCCAGACAGGATACCGCGAGCAGTACTTC.